What follows are 21 T cell receptor beta chains derived from one specimen sequenced in a study of Ad26.COV2.S vaccination and SARS-CoV-2 variants. Assay used: immunoSEQ multiplex PCR; TCRdb lists only in-frame clones, some missing. Counted here are around 400,000 clones, around 82% occurring once; the ten biggest clones make up about 7.4%. Treatment here: some 20 received Ad26.COV2.S at low or high dose, single or two shots; several received placebo; per-sample allocation not given. Samples came from day 63 after the first vaccine or placebo injection. Sequenced material: peripheral blood, taken in a trial of Ad26.COV2.S vaccine versus placebo. All receptors derive from a person aged 18-60 years who received the Ad26.COV2.S COVID-19 vaccine or a placebo.

This CDR3 reads CASRRQTRDAYEQYF. The CDR3 region has the DNA TGTGCCAGCAGACGACAAACCAGGGATGCCTACGAGCAGTACTTC. This chain links TRBV5-5 with TRBJ2-7, with a tentative D call TRBD1 (5 bases). Trimming left V 5 bases short and J 2 bases short, with 17 bases between. CDR1 and CDR2 (germline): SGHKS, YYEKEE (reference sequence). The CDR3 extends over 15 amino acids.

The chain is built from TRBV5-1 and TRBJ2-2; possibly TRBD1 or TRBD2 for D (5 bases each). The CDR3 runs 16 residues. The germline V and J ends were trimmed by 4 bases and 3 bases, with 16 bases remaining between them. The germline V gene has CDR1 SGHRS and CDR2 YFSETQ. The CDR3 sequence: CASSEEKGPYTGELFF. Here the CDR3 DNA reads TGCGCCAGCAGCGAAGAAAAGGGACCCTACACCGGGGAGCTGTTTTTT.

The rearrangement joins TRBV7-8 to TRBJ2-7; tentatively, D is TRBD1 (6 bases). Between the trimmed V and J ends, which lost 5 bases and 1 base, there was a span of 18 bases. The CDR3 consists of 16 residues. CDR1 SGHVS and CDR2 FQNEAQ come from the germline V gene. The DNA of the CDR3 is TGTGCCAGCAGCCCTCGCTACAGGGTATTATCCTACGAGCAGTACTTC. It translates to CASSPRYRVLSYEQYF.

The J gene is TRBJ1-1, the V gene TRBV6-6, with D tentatively TRBD1 (5 bases). The CDR3 has 15 residues. Trimming pared 3 bases from V and 0 bases from J, leaving 11 bases between. CDR1 MNHNY and CDR2 SVGAGI come from the germline V gene (reference sequence). The CDR3 loop is CASSYMGQLNTEAFF. The CDR3 bases are TGTGCCAGCAGTTATATGGGGCAACTGAACACTGAAGCTTTCTTT.

CDR3 sequence reads: CASTPEGLSDTQYF. Here the CDR3 DNA reads TGTGCCTCGACCCCCGAAGGGCTTTCAGATACGCAGTATTTT. This rearrangement joins TRBV11-3 to TRBJ2-3, with D unclear. The germline CDR1 and CDR2 sequences are SGHNT and YENEEA. The V gene lost 11 bases and the J gene lost 4 bases, with 19 bases spanning the gap. The CDR3 extends over 14 amino acids.

This clone was seen a handful of times. J is TRBJ1-5 and V is TRBV12-3 or TRBV12-4; D ambiguous. Trimming left V 5 bases short and J 11 bases short, with 13 bases between. CDR3 length: 12 residues. CDR3 in DNA: TGTGCCAGCAGTACGGGGATAGAAGCCCAGCATTTT. The encoded protein is CASSTGIEAQHF.

This clone was counted between two and nine times. The V gene is TRBV2, the J gene TRBJ2-7; tentative D call: TRBD1 (6 bases). Looked up from germline, CDR1 is SNHLY and CDR2 is FYNNEI. Trimming removed 8 bases from V and 0 bases from J, with 11 bases in between. This CDR3 spans 13 amino acids. Here the CDR3 reads CASEADSSYEQYF. Written as DNA, the CDR3 is TGTGCCAGCGAAGCGGACAGCTCCTACGAGCAGTACTTC.

This clone showed up just a few times. V and J are TRBV7-2 and TRBJ1-2; TRBD1 is a possible D gene (5 bases). The CDR3 is 14 amino acids. The germline V and J ends were trimmed by 3 bases and 4 bases, with 12 bases remaining between them. Germline values: CDR1 SGHTA, CDR2 FQGNSA. CDR3 bases: TGTGCCAGCAGCTTGCCCGGGACGGTCTATGGCTACACCTTC. Its protein product is CASSLPGTVYGYTF.

V gene TRBV18 combines with J gene TRBJ2-5; 8 nucleotides match TRBD2. The germline gives CDR1 KGHSH, CDR2 LQKENI. J was trimmed by 5 bases and V by 3 bases; bases with no gene match: 8. This CDR3 comprises 15 residues. CDR3 bases: TGTGCCAGCTCACCCCCTAGTCTAGCGGGCGAGACCCAGTACTTC. Translating gives CASSPPSLAGETQYF.

The chain joins TRBV27 to TRBJ1-1; no definite D call. This CDR3 comprises 13 residues. Trimming stripped 3 bases from V and 1 base from J, with 6 bases between. The V gene's germline CDR1 is MNHEY and CDR2 SMNVEV (reference sequence). As DNA, the CDR3 is TGTGCCAGCAGTTTTGGGTCGAACACTGAAGCTTTCTTT. Amino acid sequence: CASSFGSNTEAFF.

This clone appeared a few times. This chain connects TRBV14 to TRBJ2-7; 8 nucleotides agree with TRBD1. This CDR3 contains 11 residues. Unmatched junction bases numbered 3, after V lost 3 bases and J lost 11 bases. In germline, CDR1 is SGHDN, CDR2 FVKESK. CDR3 nucleotide sequence: TGTGCCAGCAGCCAGACAGGGGTTAAGTACTTC. Translation gives CASSQTGVKYF.

The count of this clone is one. The gene calls are TRBV10-2 and TRBJ2-7; 7 positions match TRBD2. CDR3 size: 15 residues. The germline CDR1 and CDR2 sequences are WSHSY and SAAADI. The V gene end was trimmed by 6 bases and the J gene end by 4 bases; junction bases not matched to a gene: 12. The CDR3 nucleotides read TGCGCCAGCAGCGTCAACCTAGCGGATCTTTACGAGCAGTACTTC. Its protein is CASSVNLADLYEQYF.

The chain has TRBV4-1 and TRBJ1-4; D may be TRBD1 (6 bases). The germline V gene has CDR1 MGHRA and CDR2 YSYEKL. V was shortened by 4 bases and J by 0 bases, with 12 bases between the two germline ends. The CDR3 is 16 amino acids. The CDR3 DNA reads as TGCGCCAGCAGCCCTCGGACAGCCGCAACTAATGAAAAACTGTTTTTT. Amino acid sequence: CASSPRTAATNEKLFF.

This clone was seen once. This chain uses TRBV6-2 or TRBV6-3 with TRBJ2-5; 12 bases agree with TRBD2. The CDR3 loop spans 17 amino acids. Germline CDR1 reads MNHEY; CDR2 reads SVGEGT. J gave up 1 base and V 2 bases, and 5 bases lay outside the gene matches. The CDR3 nucleotides read TGTGCCAGCAGTTACCCAGGACTAGCGGGGTTCCAAGAGACCCAGTACTTC. Amino acid sequence: CASSYPGLAGFQETQYF.

This clone is a singleton in its sample. Here the CDR3 DNA reads TGTGCCAGCAGCTCCAAGGGGGGGACTGAAGCTTTCTTT. This codes for CASSSKGGTEAFF. The chain carries TRBV13 and TRBJ1-1, with a possible D match to TRBD1 (6 bases). This CDR3 spans 13 amino acids. Between the trimmed V and J ends, which lost 4 bases and 5 bases, there was a span of 11 bases. Germline V gene data show CDR1 as PRHDT and CDR2 as FYEKMQ (reference sequence).

The rearrangement links TRBV28 to TRBJ2-7; TRBD1 agrees at 9 bases. J lost 5 bases, V lost 5 bases, and 16 bases had no gene match. The germline V gene has CDR1 MDHEN and CDR2 SYDVKM. This CDR3 region has 17 residues. CDR3 DNA: TGTGCCAGCAGTGCGACAGGGGGGAACTTCCTAAAGGACGAGCAGTACTTC. It translates to CASSATGGNFLKDEQYF. Variable domain in full (rest from reference TRBV28 and TRBJ2-7): DVKVTQSSRYLVKRTGEKVFLECVQDMDHENMFWYRQDPGLGLRLIYFSYDVKMKEKGDIPEGYSVSREKKERFSLILESASTNQTSMYLCASSATGGNFLKDEQYFGPGTRLTVT.

The chain is built from TRBV7-2 and TRBJ1-5; D might be TRBD1 (5 bases). Germline CDR1 reads SGHTA; CDR2 reads FQGNSA. V shed 1 base and J shed 3 bases, with 10 bases lying between them. The CDR3 is made up of 15 amino acids. DNA for the CDR3: TGTGCCAGCAGCTTAGGTGGCAGGGACAATCAGCCCCAGCATTTT. Translating it yields CASSLGGRDNQPQHF.

This chain uses TRBV9 with TRBJ1-4; no firm D call. The CDR3 sequence is 13 residues long. CDR1 and CDR2 from the germline V gene are SGDLS and YYNGEE. V was trimmed by 3 bases and J by 7 bases, leaving 10 bases between them. CDR3 coding DNA: TGTGCCAGCAGCGCCCCGTCGGGTGAAAAACTGTTTTTT. Its protein product is CASSAPSGEKLFF.

This clone was recorded once. The CDR3 sequence is CASSQVDRVLNEQFF. In DNA form, the CDR3 reads TGCGCCAGCAGCCAAGTAGACAGGGTTTTGAATGAGCAGTTCTTC. The chain carries TRBV4-1 and TRBJ2-1; 7 bases are a match to TRBD1. V shed 1 base and J 7 bases; nucleotides not matched to a gene: 7. Per the germline V gene, CDR1 is MGHRA and CDR2 is YSYEKL. This CDR3 contains 15 residues.

Only one count was recorded for this clone. The rearrangement links TRBV2 to TRBJ1-1; no clear D gene. The CDR3 covers 14 residues. V shed 6 bases and J shed 3 bases, with 14 bases lying between them. Germline loops: CDR1 SNHLY, CDR2 FYNNEI. The CDR3 coding sequence is TGTGCCAGCAGCCGGGCTCCAGCCGACACTGAAGCTTTCTTT. As protein: CASSRAPADTEAFF.

V and J are TRBV27 and TRBJ2-7, with 9 bases identical to TRBD2. Germline CDR1 reads MNHEY; CDR2 reads SMNVEV (reference sequence). V trimming: 6 bases; J trimming: 9 bases; junction bases outside the gene matches: 9. This CDR3 is 13 amino acids long. DNA for the CDR3: TGTGCCAGCAGAACCGGGACTAGCAACGCGCAGTACTTC. It is translated as CASRTGTSNAQYF.